The rows below give T cell receptor beta chains drawn from one sample of a study of blood T cell repertoires in COVID-19. The assay was immunoSEQ multiplex PCR, and TCRdb's table has in-frame clones only and misses some. The sample yields some 200,000 clones, 87% seen once. Sequenced sample: peripheral blood. The origin of the receptors is a young woman who had recovered from COVID-19. CDR3s include the opening cysteine and the closing phenylalanine or tryptophan. Fields, in order: V gene, J gene, CDR3 protein.

V gene: TRBV21-1; J gene: TRBJ2-2; CDR3 protein: CASIRLRGGHRWGDTGELFF
V gene: TRBV6-5; J gene: TRBJ1-1; CDR3 protein: CASSRRDRRGTEAFF
V gene: TRBV19; J gene: TRBJ1-6; CDR3 protein: CASSKWANSPLHF
V gene: TRBV2; J gene: TRBJ2-7; CDR3 protein: CASSEGQGGSYEQYF
V gene: TRBV9; J gene: TRBJ2-7; CDR3 protein: CASSVAELSYEQYF
V gene: TRBV4-3; J gene: TRBJ1-1; CDR3 protein: CASSQDPRTGVMNTEAFF
V gene: TRBV7-3; J gene: TRBJ2-3; CDR3 protein: CASSLSLSGADTQYF
V gene: TRBV27; J gene: TRBJ1-5; CDR3 protein: CASSWTGGAGQPQHF
V gene: TRBV7-8; J gene: TRBJ2-1; CDR3 protein: CASSKRWDRNYNEQFF
V gene: TRBV4-3; J gene: TRBJ1-2; CDR3 protein: CASSQDFLSVGYTF
V gene: TRBV11-3; J gene: TRBJ2-2; CDR3 protein: CASSFSPGQVNTGELFF
V gene: TRBV4-2; J gene: TRBJ2-7; CDR3 protein: CASSQGLGTSDEQYF
V gene: TRBV4-2; J gene: TRBJ2-2; CDR3 protein: CASSQDWSGGITGELFF
V gene: TRBV5-1; J gene: TRBJ2-3; CDR3 protein: CASSYTGVLTDTQYF
V gene: TRBV14; J gene: TRBJ1-6; CDR3 protein: CASSQVGGSYNSPLHF
V gene: TRBV5-1; J gene: TRBJ2-2; CDR3 protein: CASSQSAANTGELFF
V gene: TRBV7-2; J gene: TRBJ1-5; CDR3 protein: CASSLSGTGGKQPQHF